This T cell receptor beta chain originates from a study of T cell repertoires in cytomegalovirus infection. This clonotype was detected many times. Trimming shortened V by 4 bases and J by 7 bases, and 11 bases separated the two germline ends. Germline CDR1 SNHLY, CDR2 FYNNEI. The CDR3 runs 13 residues. One entry per CDR3 protein, called by TCRdb with MiXCR from the reads. Of around 210,000 distinct CDR3 sequences in the sample, around 6.2% were seen once. The TCR comes from a human donor in good health (CMV status not recorded). Some clones in this sample may be carry-over from other donors' samples. The sequenced material came from PBMCs. This chain joins TRBV2 and TRBJ2-1; tentative D call: TRBD2 (5 bases). The CDR3: CASSVEGENEQFF. CDR3 DNA sequence: TGTGCCAGCAGTGTCGAGGGCGAGAATGAGCAGTTCTTC.